This TCR beta chain was documented in a study of long-term antiretroviral therapy in people with HIV. Regarding the study as a whole: Despite increasing after ART, diversity remained lower than that of transplant donor controls. Dominant in the repertoire at all time points were clones expanded before ART. Control repertoires displayed wider CDR3 length ranges than the HIV repertoires.

Germline V gives CDR1 LGHNA, CDR2 YSLEER. The CDR3 spans 13 residues. V was clipped by 0 bases and J by 0 bases, with 3 bases between them. Every single participant having HIV got treatment inside the United States. A v3.0 immunoSEQ assay was performed at survey level. Sequenced by immunoSEQ multiplex PCR; TCRdb stores in-frame clones only, minus some. The table has approximately 28,000 clones, about 90% seen once. About this clone: The target antigen is unknown.

The input for sequencing was unsorted PBMCs, taken 2 years after starting antiretroviral therapy. The TCR originated in a man aged 45-60 years with HIV. The chain has TRBV4-3 and TRBJ2-7; D not resolved. In DNA, the CDR3 is TGCGCCAGCAGCCAAGACAGCTCCTACGAGCAGTACTTC. This gives the protein CASSQDSSYEQYF.